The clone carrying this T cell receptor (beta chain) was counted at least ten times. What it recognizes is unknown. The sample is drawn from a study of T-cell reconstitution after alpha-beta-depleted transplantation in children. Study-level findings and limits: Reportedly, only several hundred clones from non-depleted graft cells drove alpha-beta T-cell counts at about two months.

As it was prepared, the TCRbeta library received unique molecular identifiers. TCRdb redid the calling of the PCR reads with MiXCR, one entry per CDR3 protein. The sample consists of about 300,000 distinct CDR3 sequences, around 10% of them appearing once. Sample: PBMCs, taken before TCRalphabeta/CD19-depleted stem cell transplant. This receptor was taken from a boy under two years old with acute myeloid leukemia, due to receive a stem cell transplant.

The CDR3 protein is CASSSGPGTYQPQHF. The CDR3 bases are TGTGCCAGCAGCTCCGGGCCAGGTACATATCAGCCCCAGCATTTT. The V call is TRBV7-2, the J call TRBJ1-5, with D uncertain. CDR3 length: 15 residues. The V end was cut by 4 bases, the J end by 5 bases, with 15 bases between. Looked up from germline, CDR1 is SGHTA and CDR2 is FQGNSA.